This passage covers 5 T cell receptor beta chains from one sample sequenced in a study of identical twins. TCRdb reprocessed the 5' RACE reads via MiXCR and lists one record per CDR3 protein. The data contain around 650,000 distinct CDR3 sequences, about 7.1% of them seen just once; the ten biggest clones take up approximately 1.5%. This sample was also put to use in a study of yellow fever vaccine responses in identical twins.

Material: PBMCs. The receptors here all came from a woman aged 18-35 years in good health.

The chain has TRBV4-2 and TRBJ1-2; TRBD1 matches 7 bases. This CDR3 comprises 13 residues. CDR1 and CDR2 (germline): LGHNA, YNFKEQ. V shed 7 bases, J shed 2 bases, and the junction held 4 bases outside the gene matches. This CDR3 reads CASTGTENYGYTF. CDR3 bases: TGTGCCAGCACCGGGACAGAAAACTATGGCTACACCTTC.

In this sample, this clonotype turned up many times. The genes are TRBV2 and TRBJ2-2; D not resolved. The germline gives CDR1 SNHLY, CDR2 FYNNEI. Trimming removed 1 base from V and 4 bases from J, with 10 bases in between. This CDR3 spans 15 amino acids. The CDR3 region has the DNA TGTGCCAGCAGTGAAGGCCTAGTTTCCACCGGGGAGCTGTTTTTT. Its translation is CASSEGLVSTGELFF. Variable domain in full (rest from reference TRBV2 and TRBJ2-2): EPEVTQTPSHQVTQMGQEVILRCVPISNHLYFYWYRQILGQKVEFLVSFYNNEISEKSEIFDDQFSVERPDGSNFTLKIRSTKLEDSAMYFCASSEGLVSTGELFFGEGSRLTVL.

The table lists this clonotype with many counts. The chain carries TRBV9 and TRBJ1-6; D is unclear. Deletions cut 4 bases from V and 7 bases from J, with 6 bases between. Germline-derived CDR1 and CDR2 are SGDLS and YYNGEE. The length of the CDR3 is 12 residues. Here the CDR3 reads CASSLANSPLHF. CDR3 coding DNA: TGTGCCAGCAGCCTGGCGAATTCACCCCTCCACTTT. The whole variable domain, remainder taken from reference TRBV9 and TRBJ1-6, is DSGVTQTPKHLITATGQRVTLRCSPRSGDLSVYWYQQSLDQGLQFLIQYYNGEERAKGNILERFSAQQFPDLHSELNLSSLELGDSALYFCASSLANSPLHFGNGTRLTVT.

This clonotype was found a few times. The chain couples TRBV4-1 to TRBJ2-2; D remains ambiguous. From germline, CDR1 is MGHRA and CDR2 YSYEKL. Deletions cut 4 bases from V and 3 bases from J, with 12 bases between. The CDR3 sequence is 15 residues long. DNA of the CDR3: TGCGCCAGCAGCCGGATGGAGTTCGACACCGGGGAGCTGTTTTTT. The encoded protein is CASSRMEFDTGELFF.

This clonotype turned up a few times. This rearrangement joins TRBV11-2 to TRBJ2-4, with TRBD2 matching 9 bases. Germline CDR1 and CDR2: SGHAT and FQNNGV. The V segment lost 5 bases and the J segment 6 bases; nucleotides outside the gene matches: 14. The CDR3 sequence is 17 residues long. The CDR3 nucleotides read TGTGCCAGCAGCCCCACTGCGCGGGGGGGCCGTTCAAACATTCAGTACTTC. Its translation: CASSPTARGGRSNIQYF.